One sample yielded the 29 T cell receptor beta chains listed below, sequenced in a study of TIL therapy for anti-PD-1-resistant metastatic lung cancer. Regarding time point: pre-treatment sample, taken before nivolumab and TIL therapy. The immunoSEQ assay was v3. This table comes from immunoSEQ multiplex PCR, and its TCRdb copy is limited to in-frame clones, with some not included. The sample carries tens of thousands of clones, 70% to 85% recorded once. The material was blood, obtained at baseline. The receptors originated from a person aged 25-79 years with non-small cell lung cancer.

The chain uses TRBV6-2 or TRBV6-3 and TRBJ1-5, with D perhaps TRBD1 (6 bases). The CDR3 is 17 amino acids. The germline V gene encodes CDR1 MNHEY and CDR2 SVGEGT. Trimming cost V 0 bases and J 1 base, with 13 bases left between them. CDR3 residues: CASSYSSYRESNQPQHF. The CDR3 nucleotides are TGTGCCAGCAGTTACTCCTCGTACAGGGAAAGCAATCAGCCCCAGCATTTT.

This clone was seen just once. In nucleotides, the CDR3 is TGTGCCAGCAGTCCCCATTATAGAGAGACTGAAGCTTTCTTT. Its translation: CASSPHYRETEAFF. The chain uses TRBV2 and TRBJ1-1; D unclear. Trimming pared 5 bases from V and 5 bases from J, leaving 15 bases between. CDR3 length: 14 residues. The germline gives CDR1 SNHLY, CDR2 FYNNEI.

The chain recombines TRBV10-3 with TRBJ2-3, with 7 bases aligning to TRBD1. The CDR3 is made up of 15 amino acids. V shed 1 base and J 5 bases; nucleotides not matched to a gene: 6. Germline lookup yields CDR1 ENHRY and CDR2 SYGVKD. DNA for the CDR3: TGTGCCATCAGTGAGTTGACAGGGCTTCAAGATACGCAGTATTTT. Its protein product is CAISELTGLQDTQYF.

DNA for the CDR3: TGTGCCAGCAGTGTGGCAGGGGGGGTGAATGAGCAGTTCTTC. Translation: CASSVAGGVNEQFF. The J gene is TRBJ2-1, the V gene TRBV25-1; D may correspond to TRBD1 or TRBD2 (7 bases each). The CDR3 is 14 residues long. Germline V gene lookup returns CDR1 MGHDK and CDR2 SYGVNS. Trimming left V 4 bases short and J 7 bases short, with 14 bases between. Supplemented by reference TRBV25-1 and TRBJ2-1, the full variable domain reads EADIYQTPRYLVIGTGKKITLECSQTMGHDKMYWYQQDPGMELHLIHYSYGVNSTEKGDLSSESTVSRIRTEHFPLTLESARPSHTSQYLCASSVAGGVNEQFFGPGTRLTVL.

The V gene is TRBV29-1, the J gene TRBJ2-5, with TRBD1 matching 9 bases. This CDR3 has 14 amino acids. Germline V CDR1 and CDR2: SQVTM, ANQGSEA. With V trimmed by 8 bases and J by 1 base, 8 bases remained unmatched. The CDR3 DNA follows: TGCAGCACAAAGGACAGGGGCCCCCAAGAGACCCAGTACTTC. It encodes CSTKDRGPQETQYF. Full variable domain (rest looked up from reference TRBV29-1 and TRBJ2-5): SAVISQKPSRDICQRGTSLTIQCQVDSQVTMMFWYRQQPGQSLTLIATANQGSEATYESGFVIDKFPISRPNLTFSTLTVSNMSPEDSSIYLCSTKDRGPQETQYFGPGTRLLVL.

This clone was detected only a few times. V and J are TRBV5-1 and TRBJ1-1, with no clear D. The CDR3 contains 14 residues. V gave up 0 bases and J gave up 7 bases, with 13 bases separating them. The V gene's germline CDR1 is SGHRS and CDR2 YFSETQ. The CDR3 is CASSLVQIPGEAFF. CDR3 bases: TGCGCCAGCAGCTTGGTCCAGATCCCGGGTGAAGCTTTCTTT.

This chain uses TRBV2 with TRBJ2-3; D is tentatively TRBD1 or TRBD2 (5 bases each). Germline V CDR1 and CDR2: SNHLY, FYNNEI. The V and J ends lost 6 bases and 0 bases respectively, with 10 bases between them. The CDR3 runs 14 residues. The CDR3 DNA sequence: TGTGCCAGCAGAAGGGGACCGAGCACAGATACGCAGTATTTT. The encoded protein is CASRRGPSTDTQYF.

The rearrangement links TRBV6-5 to TRBJ1-2; no clear D gene. This CDR3 has 13 residues. Trimming left V 8 bases short and J 4 bases short, with 14 bases between. Germline V gives CDR1 MNHEY, CDR2 SVGAGI. The CDR3 is CASRGLDTYGYTF. As DNA, the CDR3 is TGTGCCAGCCGCGGGCTCGATACCTATGGCTACACCTTC.

The chain is built from TRBV6-5 and TRBJ2-1; 8 nucleotides match TRBD2. Germline V gene lookup returns CDR1 MNHEY and CDR2 SVGAGI. V shed 2 bases, J shed 8 bases, and the junction held 8 bases outside the gene matches. The CDR3 has 15 amino acids. Written as DNA, the CDR3 is TGTGCCAGCAGTTACATAGCGGGACAACACTATGAGCAGTTCTTC. Its protein is CASSYIAGQHYEQFF.

The sample holds a few counts of this clone. This sequence joins TRBV19 and TRBJ1-1; D gene ambiguous. The CDR3 extends over 14 amino acids. Trimming stripped 4 bases from V and 4 bases from J, with 13 bases between. Germline V lookup: CDR1 LNHDA, CDR2 SQIVND (reference sequence). The CDR3 nucleotides read TGTGCCAGTAGTAGGCCCCAGAGGGCCACTGAAGCTTTCTTT. Encoded protein: CASSRPQRATEAFF. Full variable domain (remainder filled in from reference TRBV19 and TRBJ1-1): DGGITQSPKYLFRKEGQNVTLSCEQNLNHDAMYWYRQDPGQGLRLIYYSQIVNDFQKGDIAEGYSVSREKKESFPLTVTSAQKNPTAFYLCASSRPQRATEAFFGQGTRLTVV.

By sample share, this clone is medium-sized (0.01 to 0.1%). The V call is TRBV12-3 or TRBV12-4, the J call TRBJ1-1; D might be TRBD1 (6 bases). V was pared by 3 bases and J by 10 bases, with 12 bases between. This CDR3 has 12 amino acids. The CDR3 protein is CASSFPQGRAFF. CDR3 in DNA: TGTGCCAGCAGTTTCCCACAGGGTCGAGCTTTCTTT.

This rearrangement joins TRBV7-8 to TRBJ1-1, with D perhaps matching TRBD1 (5 bases). Per germline, CDR1 SGHVS and CDR2 FQNEAQ. CDR3 length: 14 amino acids. V lost 4 bases and J lost 1, with 10 bases in between. Written as DNA, the CDR3 is TGTGCCAGCAGCTCGTCCGGGGGGAACACTGAAGCTTTCTTT. Encoded protein: CASSSSGGNTEAFF.

The chain recombines TRBV18 with TRBJ2-1, with D unclear. Germline values: CDR1 KGHSH, CDR2 LQKENI. V was trimmed by 2 bases and J by 6 bases, leaving 11 bases between them. The CDR3 totals 14 residues. The CDR3 coding sequence is TGTGCCAGCTCACCAAGGATAGGCGTCAATGAGCAGTTCTTC. It specifies CASSPRIGVNEQFF.

This clone was recorded a few times. The genes are TRBV10-2 and TRBJ1-2; 10 bases match TRBD1. This CDR3 is built from 15 residues. Germline-derived CDR1 and CDR2 are WSHSY and SAAADI. Trimming took 3 bases from V and 3 from J; bases not matched to a gene: 4. The CDR3 protein is CASSDDRGLDYGYTF. CDR3 nucleotide sequence: TGCGCCAGCAGTGACGACAGGGGGCTCGACTATGGCTACACCTTC.

The chain joins TRBV18 to TRBJ1-5; D unresolved. Trimming removed 1 base at V and 0 bases at J, with 10 bases between. CDR1 is KGHSH and CDR2 is LQKENI in the germline V gene. The CDR3 spans 16 residues. The chain's CDR3 is CASSPRSGDSNQPQHF. Written as DNA, the CDR3 is TGTGCCAGCTCACCACGGTCCGGTGATAGCAATCAGCCCCAGCATTTT.

The J gene is TRBJ1-5, the V gene TRBV3-1 (or the pseudogene TRBV3-2); TRBD1 agrees at 10 bases. CDR3 length: 16 amino acids. The V gene's germline CDR1 is LGHDT and CDR2 YNNKEL (reference sequence). V dropped 0 bases and J dropped 5; count of bases not matched to a gene: 4. The CDR3 sequence is CASSQERTGGDQPQHF. CDR3 in DNA: TGTGCCAGCAGCCAAGAGCGGACAGGGGGGGATCAGCCCCAGCATTTT.

V gene TRBV12-2 combines with J gene TRBJ2-1; the DNA was not used to check the table's D call, TRBD2. TRBV12-2 corresponds to a pseudogene. The CDR3 consists of 19 residues. The CDR3 is CASRLGCPAGRGPYNEQFF. The CDR3, as DNA: TGTGCAAGTCGCTTAGGGTGTCCCGCCGGGCGGGGACCCTACAATGAGCAGTTCTTC.

V is TRBV27 and J is TRBJ1-1, with a weak D call TRBD1 (5 bases). Germline-derived CDR1 and CDR2 are MNHEY and SMNVEV (reference sequence). The CDR3 is 13 amino acids. Trimming stripped 1 base from V and 5 bases from J, with 8 bases between. The CDR3 loop is CASSLYRGTEAFF. The CDR3 DNA reads as TGTGCCAGCAGTTTATATCGGGGGACTGAAGCTTTCTTT.

The CDR3 DNA is TGTGCCAGCTCAGAATCACAGGACTACTGGGAAACCGGGGAGCTGTTTTTT. This sequence encodes CASSESQDYWETGELFF. V usage is TRBV18 and J usage is TRBJ2-2, with a tentative D call TRBD2 (6 bases). Germline loops: CDR1 KGHSH, CDR2 LQKENI. The CDR3 spans 17 residues. Trimming removed 5 bases at V and 5 bases at J, with 21 bases between.

This chain joins TRBV30 and TRBJ2-1; 11 bases line up with TRBD2. The V and J ends lost 3 bases and 7 bases, in that order; junction bases with no gene match: 5. Germline CDR1 reads GTSNPN; CDR2 reads SVGIG (reference sequence). This CDR3 contains 14 residues. CDR3 in amino acids: CAWRGLAVGNEQFF. Here the CDR3 DNA reads TGTGCCTGGAGGGGACTAGCGGTAGGGAATGAGCAGTTCTTC.

The rearrangement links TRBV30 to TRBJ1-2; 7 nucleotides line up with TRBD1. The CDR3 is 15 amino acids. Germline V gene data show CDR1 as GTSNPN and CDR2 as SVGIG (reference sequence). After removal of 3 bases from V and 7 bases from J, the junction contained 14 bases not matched to a gene. The CDR3, as DNA: TGTGCCTGGAGCCCGGACCTGACAGGGCGTTCTGGCTACACCTTC. Translation: CAWSPDLTGRSGYTF.

V is TRBV5-1 and J is TRBJ2-6, with D hard to call. The V end lost 4 bases, the J end lost 0 bases, and 8 bases lay between the germline ends. Per the germline V gene, CDR1 is SGHRS and CDR2 is YFSETQ. The CDR3 is 15 amino acids. DNA of the CDR3: TGCGCCAGCAGCCCGGACCCCTCTGGGGCCAACGTCCTGACTTTC. This translates into CASSPDPSGANVLTF.

In its sample, this clone was seen a few times. The V gene is TRBV6-6, the J gene TRBJ1-5, with D unclear. V shed 2 bases and J shed 0 bases, with 2 bases lying between them. The CDR3 totals 13 residues. CDR1 MNHNY and CDR2 SVGAGI come from the germline V gene (reference sequence). The CDR3 DNA reads as TGTGCCAGCAGTTACAATAGCAATCAGCCCCAGCATTTT. Translated, it gives CASSYNSNQPQHF.

This clone is categorized as medium-sized. The chain couples TRBV2 to TRBJ1-4; tentatively, D is TRBD1 (6 bases). CDR3 length: 16 amino acids. V dropped 2 bases and J dropped 8 bases, with 18 bases sitting between them. CDR1 is SNHLY and CDR2 is FYNNEI in the germline V gene. CDR3 nucleotides: TGTGCCAGCAGTGAAAATTCACAGGGAATAGGAGAAAAACTGTTTTTT. Translation gives CASSENSQGIGEKLFF.

The chain uses TRBV7-9 and TRBJ2-1; D remains ambiguous. V was pared by 1 base and J by 7 bases, with 11 bases between. The CDR3 runs 14 residues. The germline V gene encodes CDR1 SEHNR and CDR2 FQNEAQ (reference sequence). This chain's CDR3 is CASSLDVAVNEQFF. The CDR3, as DNA: TGTGCCAGCAGCTTAGATGTCGCCGTTAATGAGCAGTTCTTC.

This chain joins TRBV15 and TRBJ2-7; either TRBD1 or TRBD2 may supply D (5 bases each). Deletions cut 5 bases from V and 2 bases from J, with 13 bases between. This CDR3 has 14 residues. CDR1 is LNHNV and CDR2 is YYDKDF in the germline V gene (reference sequence). CDR3 loop: CATSLGEGTYEQYF. DNA for the CDR3: TGTGCCACCAGCTTAGGAGAGGGGACCTACGAGCAGTACTTC.

In DNA form, the CDR3 reads TGTGCCAGCAGTCGGTCCCATGGAGAGACCCAGTACTTC. This translates into CASSRSHGETQYF. This chain connects TRBV14 to TRBJ2-5, with D uncertain. From germline, CDR1 is SGHDN and CDR2 FVKESK. The CDR3 consists of 13 residues. Trimming shortened V by 6 bases and J by 4 bases, and 12 bases separated the two germline ends.

The chain uses TRBV6-1 and TRBJ2-1; D uncertain. The CDR3 consists of 13 residues. CDR1 and CDR2 (germline): MNHNS, SASEGT. Trimming took 1 base from V and 3 from J, leaving 4 bases between them. The CDR3 coding sequence is TGTGCCAGCAGTGAAGGGGACTACAATGAGCAGTTCTTC. Amino acid sequence: CASSEGDYNEQFF.

The chain links TRBV14 to TRBJ2-4, with TRBD2 matching 7 bases. The CDR3 contains 13 residues. Losses at the gene ends were 5 bases for V and 8 bases for J; bases not matched to a gene: 6. Germline CDR1 and CDR2: SGHDN and FVKESK. The CDR3 DNA is TGTGCCAGCAGCTCCGGCCGGGGGGACATTCAGTACTTC. Translating gives CASSSGRGDIQYF.